These T cell receptor beta chains were read from a single sample in a study of CD8+ T cells in alopecia areata. The protocol was immunoSEQ multiplex PCR, while the TCRdb copy is restricted to in-frame clones and leaves out a portion. The table has about 200,000 clones, nearly 60% seen once. The sequenced sample was CD4+ T cells sorted from blood, obtained at week 24, from a patient treated with tofacitinib. These receptors all come from a human donor with alopecia areata. Both conserved end residues are part of each CDR3. Each record gives: J gene, V gene, D gene, clone size, CDR3 DNA, CDR3 protein. The D gene is left open where the match is weak. The listing skips clone size in some rows; elsewhere it reads once, few, many or a size class.

>TRBJ2-3|TRBV27|.|.
TGTGCCAGCAGTTCCAGGGATGGGGGCACAGATACGCAGTATTTT
CASSSRDGGTDTQYF
>TRBJ2-1|TRBV5-6|TRBD2|.
TGTGCCAGCAGCGTAGGGGGACTAGCGGGACCAAACTCCTACAATGAGCAGTTCTTC
CASSVGGLAGPNSYNEQFF
>TRBJ2-3|TRBV19|TRBD1|few
TGTGCCAGTAGTATCGACAGGGGGCATGCAGATACGCAGTATTTT
CASSIDRGHADTQYF
>TRBJ1-5|TRBV28|.|few
TGTGCCAGCAATTTGGGTTTAAGCAATCAGCCCCAGCATTTT
CASNLGLSNQPQHF
>TRBJ1-4|TRBV5-4|.|.
TGTGCCAGCAGCTCCTGGGGAGCAGGGGAAAAACTGTTTTTT
CASSSWGAGEKLFF
>TRBJ2-5|TRBV14|TRBD2|.
TGTGCCAGCAGCTGGGGACTAGCGAGAGCCCGACATGAGAGGACCCAGTACTTC
CASSWGLARARHERTQYF
>TRBJ1-2|TRBV7-2|TRBD1|.
TGTGCCAGCAGCCTCCGACAGGGTTCGGGTGGCTACACCTTC
CASSLRQGSGGYTF
>TRBJ2-5|TRBV18|.|.
TGTGCCAGCTCTCCCCGGGACTGGTACCAAGAGACCCAGTACTTC
CASSPRDWYQETQYF
>TRBJ2-7|TRBV18|.|.
TGTGCCAGCTCACCGGGAGGCAGGGAGAGCTCCTACGAGCAGTACTTC
CASSPGGRESSYEQYF
>TRBJ1-5|TRBV6-5|.|.
TGTGCCAGCAGAGATCAGCCCCAGCATTTT
CASRDQPQHF
>TRBJ1-2|TRBV7-9|.|.
TGTGCCAGCAGCTTGGGGGGGCTCGGCTACACCTTC
CASSLGGLGYTF
>TRBJ2-3|TRBV29-1|TRBD2|.
TGCAGCGCTGGACTAGTTGTGGATACGCAGTATTTT
CSAGLVVDTQYF
>TRBJ2-5|TRBV10-3|.|.
TGTGCCATCAGTGAGGGGGAGACCCAGTACTTC
CAISEGETQYF
>TRBJ1-6|TRBV7-7|TRBD1|.
TGTGCCAGCAGCAGGGACAGCTATTCACCCCTCCACTTT
CASSRDSYSPLHF
>TRBJ2-7|TRBV6-5|TRBD2|.
TGTGCCAGCAGTTATCTGGGCGGGGGGACCTACGAGCAGTACTTC
CASSYLGGGTYEQYF
>TRBJ1-2|TRBV15|.|.
TGTGCCACCAGCAGAGAAGGGGCCGCGTCTACGGTGGGTGGCTACACCTTC
CATSREGAASTVGGYTF
>TRBJ2-7|TRBV25-1|.|.
TGTGCCAGCAGTGAGGCGCTCGGGATTCCCTACGAGCAGTACTTC
CASSEALGIPYEQYF
>TRBJ1-2|TRBV28|.|.
TGTGCCAGCAGTTTGGGAGGGAGCCCCAGCCCCTATGGCTACACCTTC
CASSLGGSPSPYGYTF
>TRBJ1-2|TRBV7-2|TRBD1|.
TGTGCCAGCAGCTTAGCGGGACAGGGAATTGCCTACACCTTC
CASSLAGQGIAYTF
>TRBJ1-3|TRBV5-1|.|.
TGCGCCAGCACCACGGACTCTGGAAACACCATATATTTT
CASTTDSGNTIYF
>TRBJ1-4|TRBV29-1|.|few
TGCAGCGTTGTGATGGCCTCCGATGAAAAACTGTTTTTT
CSVVMASDEKLFF
>TRBJ2-3|TRBV30|.|.
TGTGCCTGGAGACGGGGTCACTCAGATACGCAGTATTTT
CAWRRGHSDTQYF
>TRBJ1-4|TRBV7-2|TRBD1|.
TGTGCCAGCGGGACAGGGTCTAATGAAAAACTGTTTTTT
CASGTGSNEKLFF
>TRBJ1-3|TRBV25-1|.|.
TGTGCCAGCAGTGAAGGGGAACACTGGAACTCTGGAAACACCATATATTTT
CASSEGEHWNSGNTIYF
>TRBJ2-5|TRBV30|.|.
TGTGCCTGGAGTGTAGGTACGGGGAAGACCCAGTACTTC
CAWSVGTGKTQYF
>TRBJ2-7|TRBV7-9|.|.
TGTGCCAGCAGCTTTCAACGGGGCTCCTACGAGCAGTACTTC
CASSFQRGSYEQYF
>TRBJ2-7|TRBV18|TRBD1|.
TGTGCCAGCTCACCACAGGGGGCGGCCTACGAGCAGTACTTC
CASSPQGAAYEQYF
>TRBJ2-1|TRBV30|.|few
TGTGCCTGGAGTGTACTCGGAAATGAGCAGTTCTTC
CAWSVLGNEQFF
>TRBJ1-1|TRBV13|.|few
TGTGCCAGCAGGGTCCTGAGGGCTGAGACTGAAGCTTTCTTT
CASRVLRAETEAFF
>TRBJ2-1|TRBV4-2|.|.
TGTGCCAGCAGCCCCCAGCTCGGTGAGCAGTTCTTC
CASSPQLGEQFF
>TRBJ2-2|TRBV6-6|.|medium-sized
TGTGCCAGCAGTTTGATCGGGACACGCGGGGAGCTGTTTTTT
CASSLIGTRGELFF
>TRBJ1-5|TRBV4-2|.|.
TGTGCCAGCAGCCAAGTCGAATGGGGGAGCAATCAGCCCCAGCATTTT
CASSQVEWGSNQPQHF
>TRBJ2-2|TRBV2|.|.
TGTGCCAGCAACTCCCCGCCCAAGGACACCGGGGAGCTGTTTTTT
CASNSPPKDTGELFF
>TRBJ2-3|TRBV5-1|TRBD1|once
TGCGCCAGCAGCTTGGGACAGGGGGGAGGTACGCAGTATTTT
CASSLGQGGGTQYF
>TRBJ2-1|TRBV28|.|.
TGTGCCAGCAGTCCAGGGGTCGGTGAGCAGTTCTTC
CASSPGVGEQFF
>TRBJ2-3|TRBV9|TRBD2|.
TGTGCCACGTCCAGCGGGGGCACAGATACGCAGTATTTT
CATSSGGTDTQYF
>TRBJ2-1|TRBV11-2|TRBD2|.
TGTGCCAGCAGCTTAGAGGGACTACCCGAGAATGAGCAGTTCTTC
CASSLEGLPENEQFF
>TRBJ2-5|TRBV13|.|.
TGTGCCAGCAGCGTCCTACGGGGGCCGGAGACCCAGTACTTC
CASSVLRGPETQYF
>TRBJ2-3|TRBV5-6|TRBD2|.
TGTGCCAGCAGCTCACTGACTAGCGGGGGGACTCTCACAGATACGCAGTATTTT
CASSSLTSGGTLTDTQYF
>TRBJ2-5|TRBV6-4|.|.
TGTGCCAGCAGTTCGGGACACCTCCAAGAGACCCAGTACTTC
CASSSGHLQETQYF
>TRBJ2-3|TRBV7-2|TRBD2|.
TGTGCCAGCAGCCCTAGCGGGCCTAGCACAGATACGCAGTATTTT
CASSPSGPSTDTQYF
>TRBJ1-1|TRBV18|.|.
TGTGCCAGCTCACCGATGAACACTGAAGCTTTCTTT
CASSPMNTEAFF
>TRBJ1-1|TRBV6-6|.|few
TGTGCCAGCAGTTACGGGCAAGGAGTCACTGAAGCTTTCTTT
CASSYGQGVTEAFF
>TRBJ1-2|TRBV2|TRBD1|few
TGTGCCATCGTTCCGGGACAGGGGACTGGCTACACCTTC
CAIVPGQGTGYTF
>TRBJ1-1|TRBV30|.|.
TGTGCCTGGAGGGGTCAGGGGCTCACTGAAGCTTTCTTT
CAWRGQGLTEAFF
>TRBJ1-1|TRBV18|TRBD1|.
TGTGCCAGCTCACCAAACGCCCCGGGACAGGGTGCTGAAGCTTTCTTT
CASSPNAPGQGAEAFF
>TRBJ2-5|TRBV7-6|TRBD1|.
TGTGCCAGCAGCTTAGGGCAGGGGGCCCCCCTACAAGAGACCCAGTACTTC
CASSLGQGAPLQETQYF
>TRBJ2-5|TRBV7-2|TRBD1|.
TGTGCCAGCAGCTCACCGGGACAGTATGAGACCCAGTACTTC
CASSSPGQYETQYF
>TRBJ2-5|TRBV7-2|.|.
TGTGCCAGCAGCCCGACAATAGAGACCCAGTACTTC
CASSPTIETQYF
>TRBJ2-2|TRBV27|TRBD1|medium-sized
TGTGCCAGCAGTTTTGGAGACAGGGGGCTAACCGGGGAGCTGTTTTTT
CASSFGDRGLTGELFF
>TRBJ2-7|TRBV7-2|.|.
TGTGCCAGCAGCGTAGGGGTCGAGCAGTACTTC
CASSVGVEQYF